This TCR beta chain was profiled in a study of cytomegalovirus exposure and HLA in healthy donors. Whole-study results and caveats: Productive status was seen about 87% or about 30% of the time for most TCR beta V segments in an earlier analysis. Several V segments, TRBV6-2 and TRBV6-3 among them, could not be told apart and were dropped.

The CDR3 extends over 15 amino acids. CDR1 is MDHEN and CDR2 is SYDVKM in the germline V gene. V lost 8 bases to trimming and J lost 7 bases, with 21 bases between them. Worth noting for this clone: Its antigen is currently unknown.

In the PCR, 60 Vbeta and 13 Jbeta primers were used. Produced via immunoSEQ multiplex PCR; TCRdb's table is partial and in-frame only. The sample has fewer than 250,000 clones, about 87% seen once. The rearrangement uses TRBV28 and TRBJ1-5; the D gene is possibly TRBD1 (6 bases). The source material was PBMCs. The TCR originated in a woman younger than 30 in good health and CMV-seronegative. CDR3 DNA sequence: TGTGCCAGCCCTCCCCCCGGCTTGAGGGGGCAGCCCCAGCATTTT. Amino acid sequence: CASPPPGLRGQPQHF.